Listed below are T cell receptor beta chains from one sample, sequenced in a study of shared clonotypes between healthy human individuals. The method was immunoSEQ multiplex PCR; TCRdb's version includes in-frame clones alone and lacks a portion of them. This table holds about 2.4 million clones, 93% found once. Sequencing used naive CD4+ T cells from PBMCs. The receptors originated from a man between 18 and 35 years old in good health. Some clones in this sample may be carry-over from other donors' samples. Each CDR3 is given with its conserved first and last residue. The D gene is left open where the match is weak. Clone size appears in some rows only: once, few, many, or a class for an expanded clone.

cdr3_nt: TGTGCCAGTAGCTTAGGGTTTCGATCTACGAGTGCTGAAGCTTTCTTT; cdr3_aa: CASSLGFRSTSAEAFF; clone_size: .; d_call: .; j_call: TRBJ1-1; v_call: TRBV7-3
cdr3_nt: TGTGCCAGCAGCTTACTAGCGGGAGCGGGCAATGAGCAGTTCTTC; cdr3_aa: CASSLLAGAGNEQFF; clone_size: .; d_call: TRBD2; j_call: TRBJ2-1; v_call: TRBV11-3
cdr3_nt: TGCGCCAGCAGCTTTCGTGGACAGAGAGAAAAACTGTTTTTT; cdr3_aa: CASSFRGQREKLFF; clone_size: .; d_call: .; j_call: TRBJ1-4; v_call: TRBV5-1
cdr3_nt: TGTGCCAGCAGTGACCGCGACGGAGAGACCCAGTACTTC; cdr3_aa: CASSDRDGETQYF; clone_size: .; d_call: .; j_call: TRBJ2-5; v_call: TRBV2
cdr3_nt: TGTGCCAGCAGCCGAGCGTGGGTAGCGGGTACCTACGAGCAGTACTTC; cdr3_aa: CASSRAWVAGTYEQYF; clone_size: .; d_call: TRBD2; j_call: TRBJ2-7; v_call: TRBV14
cdr3_nt: TGCGCCAGCAGCCAAGATAGAGACCGTCGGGATACGCAGTATTTT; cdr3_aa: CASSQDRDRRDTQYF; clone_size: .; d_call: .; j_call: TRBJ2-3; v_call: TRBV4-1
cdr3_nt: TGCGCCAGCAGCCCCCAGGGGCTGTACACTGAAGCTTTCTTT; cdr3_aa: CASSPQGLYTEAFF; clone_size: .; d_call: .; j_call: TRBJ1-1; v_call: TRBV5-1
cdr3_nt: TGTGCCAGCAAGAGCCTAGCGGATAGCACAGATACGCAGTATTTT; cdr3_aa: CASKSLADSTDTQYF; clone_size: .; d_call: TRBD2; j_call: TRBJ2-3; v_call: TRBV28
cdr3_nt: TGTGCCAGCAGTACCCTCCGGACAGGGAAGGCTTTCTTT; cdr3_aa: CASSTLRTGKAFF; clone_size: .; d_call: TRBD1; j_call: TRBJ1-1; v_call: TRBV6-5
cdr3_nt: TGTGCCAGCAGTGACCTACAGGGAACAGAGACCCAGTACTTC; cdr3_aa: CASSDLQGTETQYF; clone_size: .; d_call: .; j_call: TRBJ2-5; v_call: TRBV6-1
cdr3_nt: TGTGCCAGCAGCTTAGCGCGGACAGGAGGGAATGAGCAGTTCTTC; cdr3_aa: CASSLARTGGNEQFF; clone_size: .; d_call: .; j_call: TRBJ2-1; v_call: TRBV7-9
cdr3_nt: TGTGCCAGCAGTAGACTAGCGGGCTCCTACGAGCAGTACTTC; cdr3_aa: CASSRLAGSYEQYF; clone_size: .; d_call: TRBD2; j_call: TRBJ2-7; v_call: TRBV6-5
cdr3_nt: TGTGCCAGCTCACCAATAGCTAAGCTAGCGGGCGTCCAAGAGACCCAGTACTTC; cdr3_aa: CASSPIAKLAGVQETQYF; clone_size: .; d_call: TRBD2; j_call: TRBJ2-5; v_call: TRBV18
cdr3_nt: TGCGCCAGCAAAAGGCTGGGTAGCGGGGAGCTGTTTTTT; cdr3_aa: CASKRLGSGELFF; clone_size: .; d_call: .; j_call: TRBJ2-2; v_call: TRBV5-1
cdr3_nt: TGTGCCAGCAGCGTAGGCGGGGGGACCTACGAGCAGTACTTC; cdr3_aa: CASSVGGGTYEQYF; clone_size: .; d_call: TRBD2; j_call: TRBJ2-7; v_call: TRBV9
cdr3_nt: TGTGCCAGCAGTTTGACCCCGACAAAATCTTACGAGCAGTACTTC; cdr3_aa: CASSLTPTKSYEQYF; clone_size: once; d_call: .; j_call: TRBJ2-7; v_call: TRBV28
cdr3_nt: TGTGCCAGCACCGTCGGCGGCAGGACACACACTAGGGGTGGCTACACCTTC; cdr3_aa: CASTVGGRTHTRGGYTF; clone_size: .; d_call: .; j_call: TRBJ1-2; v_call: TRBV7-9
cdr3_nt: TGTGCCAGCAGTCGACCGGGACAGGGGTTCTATGGCTACACCTTC; cdr3_aa: CASSRPGQGFYGYTF; clone_size: .; d_call: TRBD1; j_call: TRBJ1-2; v_call: TRBV28
cdr3_nt: TGTGCCAGCAGTCGCCGACAGGGCGGTCCCACTGAAGCTTTCTTT; cdr3_aa: CASSRRQGGPTEAFF; clone_size: .; d_call: TRBD1; j_call: TRBJ1-1; v_call: TRBV7-9
cdr3_nt: TGTGCCAGCTCACGAGGCACAAACTACGAGCAGTACTTC; cdr3_aa: CASSRGTNYEQYF; clone_size: .; d_call: .; j_call: TRBJ2-7; v_call: TRBV18
cdr3_nt: TGTGCCAGCAGCCCCTCGGGGGGGGGCGGAGAGACCCAGTACTTC; cdr3_aa: CASSPSGGGGETQYF; clone_size: .; d_call: TRBD2; j_call: TRBJ2-5; v_call: TRBV11-2
cdr3_nt: TGTGCCAGCAGCTTATTAGTCACAGATACGCAGTATTTT; cdr3_aa: CASSLLVTDTQYF; clone_size: .; d_call: .; j_call: TRBJ2-3; v_call: TRBV7-3
cdr3_nt: TGTGCCAGCAGCTTGGCCGGTAAGCTTGCCAGCAATCAGCCCCAGCATTTT; cdr3_aa: CASSLAGKLASNQPQHF; clone_size: .; d_call: .; j_call: TRBJ1-5; v_call: TRBV5-7
cdr3_nt: TGTGCCAGCAGCACAGAGAGGACAGTAGGAGGCTTC; cdr3_aa: CASSTERTVGGF; clone_size: .; d_call: .; j_call: TRBJ1-2; v_call: TRBV5-4
cdr3_nt: TGTGCCAGCAGTTTAAGAGGGGCCCTAATGAACACTGAAGCTTTCTTT; cdr3_aa: CASSLRGALMNTEAFF; clone_size: .; d_call: .; j_call: TRBJ1-1; v_call: TRBV28
cdr3_nt: TGTGCCAGTAGTGTCCACCGGGACAGGTCTAACTATGGCTACACCTTC; cdr3_aa: CASSVHRDRSNYGYTF; clone_size: .; d_call: TRBD1; j_call: TRBJ1-2; v_call: TRBV19
cdr3_nt: TGTGCCTGGAGTTGGCAGGCCAACTATGGCTACACCTTC; cdr3_aa: CAWSWQANYGYTF; clone_size: few; d_call: .; j_call: TRBJ1-2; v_call: TRBV30
cdr3_nt: TGTGCCAGCAGCGTATCCAGGGGCGGCGAAAAACTGTTTTTT; cdr3_aa: CASSVSRGGEKLFF; clone_size: .; d_call: .; j_call: TRBJ1-4; v_call: TRBV9
cdr3_nt: TGCGCCAGCAGCCAAGATGGCGGGAGGGCCATGGAGACCCAGTACTTC; cdr3_aa: CASSQDGGRAMETQYF; clone_size: .; d_call: TRBD2; j_call: TRBJ2-5; v_call: TRBV4-1
cdr3_nt: TGTGCCAGCAGCGGAAACCCGGGACAATTCTACGAGCAGTACTTC; cdr3_aa: CASSGNPGQFYEQYF; clone_size: .; d_call: .; j_call: TRBJ2-7; v_call: TRBV5-5
cdr3_nt: TGCGCCAGCAGCCCGAAGGCGGACAGGGGCTATGGCTACACCTTC; cdr3_aa: CASSPKADRGYGYTF; clone_size: .; d_call: TRBD1; j_call: TRBJ1-2; v_call: TRBV4-3
cdr3_nt: TGTGCCAGCAGCGTAGGGACAGGGCGGTACGAGCAGTACTTC; cdr3_aa: CASSVGTGRYEQYF; clone_size: .; d_call: TRBD1; j_call: TRBJ2-7; v_call: TRBV9
cdr3_nt: TGTGCCAGCAGTGCGAGGAGGGCCACAGATACGCAGTATTTT; cdr3_aa: CASSARRATDTQYF; clone_size: .; d_call: .; j_call: TRBJ2-3; v_call: TRBV25-1
cdr3_nt: TGTGCCAGCAGGACAGGGGGCAACGAGCAGTACTTC; cdr3_aa: CASRTGGNEQYF; clone_size: .; d_call: TRBD1; j_call: TRBJ2-7; v_call: TRBV28
cdr3_nt: TGTGCCAGCAGTTACCCCTCTGATACCGGGAGGGCCTTTAGGACGACCGGGGCCAACGTCCTGACTTTC; cdr3_aa: CASSYPSDTGRAFRTTGANVLTF; clone_size: .; d_call: TRBD2; j_call: TRBJ2-6; v_call: TRBV28
cdr3_nt: TGTGCCACCAGCAGAACGGGACAGGGGGCGCCAGGGGAGCAGTACTTC; cdr3_aa: CATSRTGQGAPGEQYF; clone_size: .; d_call: TRBD1; j_call: TRBJ2-7; v_call: TRBV15
cdr3_nt: TGTGCCAGCAGCTTAGCCCCGGGGCCCACCTACGAGCAGTACTTC; cdr3_aa: CASSLAPGPTYEQYF; clone_size: .; d_call: .; j_call: TRBJ2-7; v_call: TRBV11-2
cdr3_nt: TGTGCCAGCAGGAAGGGGGGTAGCGGGAGCCAAGAGACCCAGTACTTC; cdr3_aa: CASRKGGSGSQETQYF; clone_size: .; d_call: TRBD2; j_call: TRBJ2-5; v_call: TRBV28
cdr3_nt: TGCGCCAGCAGCTCAGAAGGGACAGGGGGCTTGGAGACCCAGTACTTC; cdr3_aa: CASSSEGTGGLETQYF; clone_size: .; d_call: TRBD1; j_call: TRBJ2-5; v_call: TRBV5-1